These T cell receptor beta chains were read from a single sample in a study of cytomegalovirus exposure and HLA in healthy donors. This table comes from immunoSEQ multiplex PCR, and its TCRdb copy is limited to in-frame clones, with some not included. The sample yields 130,000 to 150,000 clones, just under 75% seen once. Sequencing used PBMCs. These receptors were taken from a woman between 18 and 29 years old in good health and CMV-seronegative. Both conserved end residues are part of each CDR3.

TRBV9	TRBJ2-1	CASSVASGGFNEQFF
TRBV4-2	TRBJ1-5	CASSQGQGLQPQHF
TRBV9	TRBJ1-2	CASSVNAGDGYTF
TRBV5-1	TRBJ2-1	CASSDGGGLSYNEQFF
TRBV6-4	TRBJ2-1	CASRWSNEQFF
TRBV7-9	TRBJ1-2	CASDSSGSYYGYTF
TRBV5-1	TRBJ1-2	CASSLDPDFYGYTF
TRBV21-1	TRBJ1-1	CASSTLRLGPLNTEAFF
TRBV5-1	TRBJ2-2	CASSHDRGGNTGELFF
TRBV4-1	TRBJ2-4	CASSQGQGGSKNIQYF
TRBV6-6	TRBJ1-1	CASSWVGTGDTEAFF
TRBV7-9	TRBJ1-2	CASSLGSGGNYGYTF